This TCR beta chain was identified in a study of a mutant IDH1 vaccine in newly diagnosed glioma. Turning to the study itself: Investigators started vaccination 4-6 weeks after radiotherapy alone, or with temozolomide cycles.

Turning to this clone: Its matching antigen is unknown.

Time point defined: week 11, during vaccination. In the vaccine, a single dose held 300 ug of the mutant IDH1 20-mer peptide, along with topical imiquimod. Produced via immunoSEQ multiplex PCR; TCRdb's table is partial and in-frame only. This table has approximately 40,000 clones, around 84% appearing once. The sequence came from a man aged 35 to 55 with glioma. Sequencing was performed on PBMCs, taken from a glioma patient whose treatment included an IDH1 peptide vaccine.

The CDR3 loop is CASSTRTSGRAGELFF. In DNA, the CDR3 is TGTGCCAGCAGCACCCGGACTAGCGGGAGGGCCGGGGAGCTGTTTTTT. The rearrangement links TRBV4-2 to TRBJ2-2, with 15 bases fitting TRBD2. The CDR3 is 16 amino acids. J gave up 6 bases and V 5 bases, and 4 bases lay outside the gene matches. Germline-derived CDR1 and CDR2 are LGHNA and YNFKEQ.